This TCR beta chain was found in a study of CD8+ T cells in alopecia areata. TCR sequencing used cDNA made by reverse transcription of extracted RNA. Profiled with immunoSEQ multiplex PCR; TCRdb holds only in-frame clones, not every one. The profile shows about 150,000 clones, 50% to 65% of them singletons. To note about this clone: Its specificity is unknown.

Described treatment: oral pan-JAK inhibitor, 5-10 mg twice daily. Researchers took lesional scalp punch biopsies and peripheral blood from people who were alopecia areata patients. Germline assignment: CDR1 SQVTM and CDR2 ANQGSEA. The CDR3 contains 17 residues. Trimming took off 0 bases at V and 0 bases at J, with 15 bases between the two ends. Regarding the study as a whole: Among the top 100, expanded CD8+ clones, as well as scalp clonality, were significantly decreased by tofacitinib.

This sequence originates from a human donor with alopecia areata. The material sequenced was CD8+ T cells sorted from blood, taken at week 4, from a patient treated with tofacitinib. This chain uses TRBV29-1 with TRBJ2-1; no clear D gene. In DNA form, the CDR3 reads TGCAGCGTTGAAGATCCCCAAGGACGGAGCTCCTACAATGAGCAGTTCTTC. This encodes CSVEDPQGRSSYNEQFF.